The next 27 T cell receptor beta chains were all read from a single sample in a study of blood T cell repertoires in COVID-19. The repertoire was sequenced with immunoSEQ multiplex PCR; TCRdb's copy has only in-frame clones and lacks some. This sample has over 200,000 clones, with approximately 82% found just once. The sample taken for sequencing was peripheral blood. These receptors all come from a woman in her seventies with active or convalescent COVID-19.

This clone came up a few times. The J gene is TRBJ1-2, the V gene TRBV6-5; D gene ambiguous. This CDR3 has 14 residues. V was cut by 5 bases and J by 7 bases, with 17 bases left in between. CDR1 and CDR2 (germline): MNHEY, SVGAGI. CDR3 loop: CASSPGGLTTGYTF. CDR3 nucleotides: TGTGCCAGCAGTCCTGGTGGACTTACTACTGGCTACACCTTC.

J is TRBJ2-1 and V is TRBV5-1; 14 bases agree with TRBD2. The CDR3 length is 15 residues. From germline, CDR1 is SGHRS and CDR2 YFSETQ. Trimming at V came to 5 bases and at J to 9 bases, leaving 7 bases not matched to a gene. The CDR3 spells CASRLGTSGGGEQFF. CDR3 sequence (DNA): TGCGCCAGCAGACTGGGGACTAGCGGGGGAGGTGAGCAGTTCTTC.

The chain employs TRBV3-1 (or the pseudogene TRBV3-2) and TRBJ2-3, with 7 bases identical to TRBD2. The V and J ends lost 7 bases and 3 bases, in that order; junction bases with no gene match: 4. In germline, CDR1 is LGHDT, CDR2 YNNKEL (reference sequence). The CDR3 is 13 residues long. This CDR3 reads CASMAGETDTQYF. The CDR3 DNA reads TGTGCCAGCATGGCGGGAGAGACAGATACGCAGTATTTT.

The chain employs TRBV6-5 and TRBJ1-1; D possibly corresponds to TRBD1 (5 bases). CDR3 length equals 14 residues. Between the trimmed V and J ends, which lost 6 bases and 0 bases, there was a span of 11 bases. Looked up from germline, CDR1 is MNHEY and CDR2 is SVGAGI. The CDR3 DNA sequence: TGTGCCAGCAGGACAGAGACCATGAACACTGAAGCTTTCTTT. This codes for CASRTETMNTEAFF.

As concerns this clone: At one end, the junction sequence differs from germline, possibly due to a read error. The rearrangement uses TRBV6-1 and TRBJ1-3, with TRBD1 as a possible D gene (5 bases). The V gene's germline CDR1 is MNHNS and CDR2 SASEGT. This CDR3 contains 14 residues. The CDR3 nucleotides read TGTGCCAGCAGGGAAGGGGCGGGAGGAAACACCATATATTTT. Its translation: CASREGAGGNTIYF.

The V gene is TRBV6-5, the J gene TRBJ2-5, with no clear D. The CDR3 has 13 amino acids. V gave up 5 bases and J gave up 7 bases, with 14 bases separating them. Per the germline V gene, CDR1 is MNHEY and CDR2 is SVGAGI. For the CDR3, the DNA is TGTGCCAGCAGTCTCACGGGTCAGAGGACCCAGTACTTC. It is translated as CASSLTGQRTQYF.

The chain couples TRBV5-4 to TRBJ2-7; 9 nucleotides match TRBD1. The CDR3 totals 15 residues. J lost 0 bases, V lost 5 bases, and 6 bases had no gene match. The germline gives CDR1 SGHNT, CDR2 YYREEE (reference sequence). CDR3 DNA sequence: TGTGCCAGCAGTCCGGGACAGGGTCTCTCCTACGAGCAGTACTTC. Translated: CASSPGQGLSYEQYF.

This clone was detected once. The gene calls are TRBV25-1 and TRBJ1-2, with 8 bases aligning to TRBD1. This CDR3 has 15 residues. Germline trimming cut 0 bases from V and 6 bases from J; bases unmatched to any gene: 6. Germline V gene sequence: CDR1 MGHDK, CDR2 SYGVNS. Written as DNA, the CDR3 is TGTGCCAGCAGTGAATATATTCAGGGGGCCAATGGCTACACCTTC. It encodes CASSEYIQGANGYTF.

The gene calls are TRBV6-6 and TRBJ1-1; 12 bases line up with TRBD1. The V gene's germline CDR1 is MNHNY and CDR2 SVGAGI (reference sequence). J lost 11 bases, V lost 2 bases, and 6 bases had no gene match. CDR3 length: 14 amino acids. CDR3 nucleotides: TGTGCCAGCAGTTACGGGGGGACAGGGGGCGCGGCTTTCTTT. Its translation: CASSYGGTGGAAFF.

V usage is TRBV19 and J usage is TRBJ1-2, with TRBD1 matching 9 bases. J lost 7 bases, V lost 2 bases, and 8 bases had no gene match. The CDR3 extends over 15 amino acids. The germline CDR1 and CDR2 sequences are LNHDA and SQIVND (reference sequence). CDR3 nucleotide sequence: TGTGCCAGTAGTATACAACAGGGGGCGCGAGGTGGCTACACCTTC. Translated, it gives CASSIQQGARGGYTF. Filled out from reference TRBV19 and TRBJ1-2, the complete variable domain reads DGGITQSPKYLFRKEGQNVTLSCEQNLNHDAMYWYRQDPGQGLRLIYYSQIVNDFQKGDIAEGYSVSREKKESFPLTVTSAQKNPTAFYLCASSIQQGARGGYTFGSGTRLTVV.

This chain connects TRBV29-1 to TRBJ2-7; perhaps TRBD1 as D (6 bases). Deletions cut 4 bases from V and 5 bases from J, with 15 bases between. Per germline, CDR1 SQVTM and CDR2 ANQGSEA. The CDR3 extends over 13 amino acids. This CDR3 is CSVARGSSDEQYF. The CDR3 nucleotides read TGCAGCGTTGCAAGGGGGTCGTCGGACGAGCAGTACTTC.

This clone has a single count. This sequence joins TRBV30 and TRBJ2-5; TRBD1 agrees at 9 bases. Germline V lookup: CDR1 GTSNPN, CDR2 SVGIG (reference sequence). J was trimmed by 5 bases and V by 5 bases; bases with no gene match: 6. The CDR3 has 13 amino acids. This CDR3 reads CAWGTGWYETQYF. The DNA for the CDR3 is TGTGCCTGGGGGACAGGGTGGTACGAGACCCAGTACTTC.

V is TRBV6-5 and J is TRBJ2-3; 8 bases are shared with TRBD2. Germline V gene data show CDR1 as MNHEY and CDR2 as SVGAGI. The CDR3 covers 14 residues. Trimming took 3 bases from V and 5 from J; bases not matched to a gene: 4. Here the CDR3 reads CASSYRGGEDTQYF. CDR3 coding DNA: TGTGCCAGCAGTTATCGGGGGGGGGAAGATACGCAGTATTTT.

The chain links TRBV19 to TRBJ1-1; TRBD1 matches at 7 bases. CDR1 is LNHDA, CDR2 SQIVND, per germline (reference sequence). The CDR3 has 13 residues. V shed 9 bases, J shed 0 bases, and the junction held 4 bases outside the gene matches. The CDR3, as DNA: TGTGCCAGCCTGGGACAGCTGAACACTGAAGCTTTCTTT. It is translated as CASLGQLNTEAFF.

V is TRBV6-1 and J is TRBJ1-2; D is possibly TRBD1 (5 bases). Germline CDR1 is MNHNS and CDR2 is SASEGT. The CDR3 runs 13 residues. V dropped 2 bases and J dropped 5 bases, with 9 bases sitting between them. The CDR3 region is CASSEQGWYGYTF. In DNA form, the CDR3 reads TGTGCCAGCAGTGAACAGGGTTGGTATGGCTACACCTTC.

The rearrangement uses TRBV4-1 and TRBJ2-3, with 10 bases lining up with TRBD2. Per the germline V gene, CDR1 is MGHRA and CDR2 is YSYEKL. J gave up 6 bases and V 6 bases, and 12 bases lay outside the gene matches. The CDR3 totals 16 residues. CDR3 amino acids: CASRRVGLATDDTQYF. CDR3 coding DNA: TGCGCCAGCAGGCGCGTGGGACTAGCGACTGACGATACGCAGTATTTT.

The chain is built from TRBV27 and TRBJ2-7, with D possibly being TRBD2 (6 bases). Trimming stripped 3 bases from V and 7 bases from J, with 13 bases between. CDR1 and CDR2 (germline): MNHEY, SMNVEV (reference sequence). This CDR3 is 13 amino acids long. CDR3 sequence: CASSLSLAREQYF. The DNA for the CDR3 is TGTGCCAGCAGTTTGAGCCTAGCGAGAGAGCAGTACTTC.

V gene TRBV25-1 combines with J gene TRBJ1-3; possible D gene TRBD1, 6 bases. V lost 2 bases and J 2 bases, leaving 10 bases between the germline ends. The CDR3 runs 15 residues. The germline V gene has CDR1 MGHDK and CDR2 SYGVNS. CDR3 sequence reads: CASSERRTAGNTIYF. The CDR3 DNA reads TGTGCCAGCAGTGAAAGGCGGACAGCTGGAAACACCATATATTTT.

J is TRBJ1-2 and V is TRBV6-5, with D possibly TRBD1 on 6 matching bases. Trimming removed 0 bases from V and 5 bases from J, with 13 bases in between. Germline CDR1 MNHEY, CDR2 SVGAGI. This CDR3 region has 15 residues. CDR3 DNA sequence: TGTGCCAGCAGTTACTCAAGGGGTCAGGGGTATGGCTACACCTTC. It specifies CASSYSRGQGYGYTF.

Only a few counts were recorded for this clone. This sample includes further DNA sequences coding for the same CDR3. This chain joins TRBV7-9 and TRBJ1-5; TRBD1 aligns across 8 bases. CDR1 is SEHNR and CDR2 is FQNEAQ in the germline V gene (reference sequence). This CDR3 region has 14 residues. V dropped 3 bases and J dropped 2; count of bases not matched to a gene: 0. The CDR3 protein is CASSLTGGNQPQHF. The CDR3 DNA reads TGTGCCAGCAGCTTGACAGGGGGCAATCAGCCCCAGCATTTT.

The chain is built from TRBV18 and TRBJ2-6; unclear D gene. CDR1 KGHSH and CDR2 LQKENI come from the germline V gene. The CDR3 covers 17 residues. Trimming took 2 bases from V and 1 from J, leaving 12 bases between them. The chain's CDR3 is CASSPMERPSGANVLTF. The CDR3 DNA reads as TGTGCCAGCTCACCAATGGAGAGGCCATCTGGGGCCAACGTCCTGACTTTC. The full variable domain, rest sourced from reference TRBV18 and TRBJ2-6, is NAGVMQNPRHLVRRRGQEARLRCSPMKGHSHVYWYRQLPEEGLKFMVYLQKENIIDESGMPKERFSAEFPKEGPSILRIQQVVRGDSAAYFCASSPMERPSGANVLTFGAGSRLTVL.

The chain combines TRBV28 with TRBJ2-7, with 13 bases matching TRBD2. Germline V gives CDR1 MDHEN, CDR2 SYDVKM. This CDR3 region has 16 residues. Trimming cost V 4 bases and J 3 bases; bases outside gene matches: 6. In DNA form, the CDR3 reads TGTGCCAGCAGTTCCACCGGACTAGCGGGAGTCTACGAGCAGTACTTC. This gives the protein CASSSTGLAGVYEQYF.

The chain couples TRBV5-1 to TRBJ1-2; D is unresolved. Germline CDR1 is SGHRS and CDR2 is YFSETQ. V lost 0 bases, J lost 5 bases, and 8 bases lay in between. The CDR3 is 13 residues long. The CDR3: CASSLGQDYGYTF. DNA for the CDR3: TGCGCCAGCAGCTTGGGTCAGGATTATGGCTACACCTTC. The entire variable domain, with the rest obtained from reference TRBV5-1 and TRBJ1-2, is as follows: KAGVTQTPRYLIKTRGQQVTLSCSPISGHRSVSWYQQTPGQGLQFLFEYFSETQRNKGNFPGRFSGRQFSNSRSEMNVSTLELGDSALYLCASSLGQDYGYTFGSGTRLTVV.

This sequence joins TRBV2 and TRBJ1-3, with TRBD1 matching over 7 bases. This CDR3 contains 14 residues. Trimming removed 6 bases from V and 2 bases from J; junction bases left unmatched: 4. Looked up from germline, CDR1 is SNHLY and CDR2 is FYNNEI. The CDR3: CASRETGAGNTIYF. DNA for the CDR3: TGTGCCAGCAGGGAAACAGGGGCTGGAAACACCATATATTTT. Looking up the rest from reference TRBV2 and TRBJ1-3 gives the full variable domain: EPEVTQTPSHQVTQMGQEVILRCVPISNHLYFYWYRQILGQKVEFLVSFYNNEISEKSEIFDDQFSVERPDGSNFTLKIRSTKLEDSAMYFCASRETGAGNTIYFGEGSWLTVV.

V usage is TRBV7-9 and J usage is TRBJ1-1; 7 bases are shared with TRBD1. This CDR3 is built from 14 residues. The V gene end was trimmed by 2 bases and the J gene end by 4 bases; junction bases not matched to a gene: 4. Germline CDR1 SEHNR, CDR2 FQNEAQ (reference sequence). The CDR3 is CASSLKQGSTEAFF. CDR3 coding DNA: TGTGCCAGCAGCTTAAAACAGGGGAGCACTGAAGCTTTCTTT. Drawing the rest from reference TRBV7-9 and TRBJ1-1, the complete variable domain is DTGVSQNPRHKITKRGQNVTFRCDPISEHNRLYWYRQTLGQGPEFLTYFQNEAQLEKSRLLSDRFSAERPKGSFSTLEIQRTEQGDSAMYLCASSLKQGSTEAFFGQGTRLTVV.

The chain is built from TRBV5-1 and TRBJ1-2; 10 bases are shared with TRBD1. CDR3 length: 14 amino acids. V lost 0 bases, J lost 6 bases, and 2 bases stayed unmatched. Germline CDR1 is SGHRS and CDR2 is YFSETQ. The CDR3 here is CASSLEGQGNGYTF. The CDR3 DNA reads TGCGCCAGCAGCTTGGAGGGACAGGGGAATGGCTACACCTTC.

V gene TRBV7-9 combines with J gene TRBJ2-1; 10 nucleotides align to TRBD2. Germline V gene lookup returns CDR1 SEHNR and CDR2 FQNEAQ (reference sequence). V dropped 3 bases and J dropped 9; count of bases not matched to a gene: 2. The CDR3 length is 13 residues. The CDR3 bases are TGTGCCAGCAGCTTCCTAGCGGGAGCTGAGCAGTTCTTC. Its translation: CASSFLAGAEQFF.